Described below is a single TCR beta chain sequence and its context. What it recognizes is unknown. Assay used: immunoSEQ multiplex PCR; TCRdb lists only in-frame clones, some missing. The sample lists roughly 2.4 million clones, 95% occurring once. This specimen belongs to a study of shared clonotypes between healthy human individuals. It was into CD45RA+ naive and CD45RA-negative memory subsets that the CD4+ cells were split. Whole-study findings and limits: Naive subsets usually exceeded memory subsets in estimated richness. Represented diversity, genetic and exposure-history alike, was limited by few donors. The authors expected sequencing depth to affect clonotype sharing among donors.

The sequence derives from a man younger than 30 in good health. What was sequenced was naive CD4+ T cells sorted from blood. The subset denotes: CD45RA+ positively selected.

CDR3 nucleotides: TGCGCCAGCACCCCACTCCCCATCGACAGCGGGCAAGAGACCCAGTACTTC. Translation gives CASTPLPIDSGQETQYF. The chain combines TRBV5-1 with TRBJ2-5; a weak D match, TRBD2 (6 bases). The CDR3 is 17 residues long. V lost 6 bases to trimming and J lost 2 bases, with 23 bases between them. The germline V gene has CDR1 SGHRS and CDR2 YFSETQ. Full variable domain (remainder filled in from reference TRBV5-1 and TRBJ2-5): KAGVTQTPRYLIKTRGQQVTLSCSPISGHRSVSWYQQTPGQGLQFLFEYFSETQRNKGNFPGRFSGRQFSNSRSEMNVSTLELGDSALYLCASTPLPIDSGQETQYFGPGTRLLVL.